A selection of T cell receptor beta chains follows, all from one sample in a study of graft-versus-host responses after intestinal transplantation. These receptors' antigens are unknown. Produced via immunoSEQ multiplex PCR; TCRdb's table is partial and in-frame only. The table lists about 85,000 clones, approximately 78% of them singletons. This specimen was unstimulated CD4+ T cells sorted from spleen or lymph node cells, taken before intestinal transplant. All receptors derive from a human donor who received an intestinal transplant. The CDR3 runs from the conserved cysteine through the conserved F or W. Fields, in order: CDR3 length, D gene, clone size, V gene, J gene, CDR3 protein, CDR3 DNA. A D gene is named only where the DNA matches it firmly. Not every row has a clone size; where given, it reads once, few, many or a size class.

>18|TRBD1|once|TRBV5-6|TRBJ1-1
CASSYGHRGQLQNTEAFF
TGTGCCAGCAGCTACGGTCACAGGGGGCAATTGCAGAACACTGAAGCTTTCTTT
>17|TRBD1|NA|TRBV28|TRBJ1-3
CASSFGGQGHSGNTIYF
TGTGCCAGCAGTTTTGGGGGACAGGGCCACTCTGGAAACACCATATATTTT
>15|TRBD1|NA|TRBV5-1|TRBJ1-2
CASSPPDRDSAGYTF
TGCGCCAGCAGCCCGCCAGACAGGGATTCTGCTGGCTACACCTTC
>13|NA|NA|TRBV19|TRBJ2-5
CASSRGVRETQYF
TGTGCCAGTAGTCGGGGAGTGAGGGAGACCCAGTACTTC
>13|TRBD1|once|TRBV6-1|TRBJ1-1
CASSMTGGSSAFF
TGTGCCAGCAGTATGACAGGGGGCTCGTCAGCTTTCTTT
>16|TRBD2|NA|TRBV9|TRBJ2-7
CASSPRGGLALGEQYF
TGTGCCAGCAGCCCCCGGGGGGGACTAGCGCTGGGTGAGCAGTACTTC
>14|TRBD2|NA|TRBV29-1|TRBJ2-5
CSVWTSGGQETQYF
TGCAGCGTCTGGACTAGCGGGGGTCAAGAGACCCAGTACTTC
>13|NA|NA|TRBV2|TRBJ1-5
CASRRGINQPQHF
TGTGCCAGCAGACGGGGTATCAATCAGCCCCAGCATTTT
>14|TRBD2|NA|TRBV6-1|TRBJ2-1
CASSAGTSGYEQFF
TGTGCCAGCAGTGCTGGGACTAGCGGCTATGAGCAGTTCTTC
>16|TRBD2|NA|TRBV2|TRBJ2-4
CASRAGLAVAKNIQYF
TGTGCCAGCAGGGCGGGACTAGCGGTAGCCAAAAACATTCAGTACTTC
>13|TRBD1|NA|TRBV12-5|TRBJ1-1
CASGDRGGTEAFF
TGTGCTAGTGGTGACAGGGGTGGAACTGAAGCTTTCTTT
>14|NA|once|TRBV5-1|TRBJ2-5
CASSLVASQETQYF
TGCGCCAGCAGCTTGGTCGCCAGCCAAGAGACCCAGTACTTC
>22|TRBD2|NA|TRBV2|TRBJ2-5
CASRNPATGEGEREGRQETQYF
TGTGCCAGCAGGAACCCAGCGACAGGTGAAGGGGAGCGGGAGGGCCGGCAAGAGACCCAGTACTTC
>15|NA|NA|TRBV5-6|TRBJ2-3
CASSLVTGEGDTQYF
TGTGCCAGCAGCTTGGTGACAGGGGAGGGGGATACGCAGTATTTT
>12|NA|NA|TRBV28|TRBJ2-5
CASRLVGETQYF
TGTGCCAGCAGGCTAGTGGGAGAGACCCAGTACTTC
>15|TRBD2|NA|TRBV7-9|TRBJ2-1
CASSRLAGGPNEQFF
TGTGCCAGCAGCCGACTAGCGGGGGGGCCCAATGAGCAGTTCTTC
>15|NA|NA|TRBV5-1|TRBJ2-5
CASSLGSERGETQYF
TGCGCCAGCAGCTTGGGGTCCGAGCGAGGAGAGACCCAGTACTTC
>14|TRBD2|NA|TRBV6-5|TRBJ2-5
CASSRLAGVETQYF
TGTGCCAGCAGTAGACTAGCGGGAGTAGAGACCCAGTACTTC